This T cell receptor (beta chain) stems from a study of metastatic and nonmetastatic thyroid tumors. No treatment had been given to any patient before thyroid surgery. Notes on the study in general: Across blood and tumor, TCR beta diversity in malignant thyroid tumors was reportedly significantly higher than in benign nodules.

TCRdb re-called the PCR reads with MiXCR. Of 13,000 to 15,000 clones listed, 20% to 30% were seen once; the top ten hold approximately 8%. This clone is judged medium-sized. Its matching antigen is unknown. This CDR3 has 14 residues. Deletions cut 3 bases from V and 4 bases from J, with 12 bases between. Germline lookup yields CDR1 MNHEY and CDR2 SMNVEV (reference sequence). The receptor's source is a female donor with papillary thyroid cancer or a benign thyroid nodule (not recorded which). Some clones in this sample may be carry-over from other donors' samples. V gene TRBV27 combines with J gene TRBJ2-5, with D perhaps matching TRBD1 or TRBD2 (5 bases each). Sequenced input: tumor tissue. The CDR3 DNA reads TGTGCCAGCAGTTTTGGTGGGACCGGAGAGACCCAGTACTTC. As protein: CASSFGGTGETQYF.